This TCR beta chain was obtained from a study of blood T cell repertoires in COVID-19. In the study overall: The United States, Italy and Spain provided the acute and convalescent COVID-19 samples. PBMCs, B-cell-depleted T cells, or T cells were the source of the cDNA or gDNA that made up the material.

The V end lost 1 base, the J end lost 0 bases, and 8 bases lay between the germline ends. Germline loops: CDR1 SGHDT, CDR2 YYEEEE. CDR3 length equals 15 residues. Here immunoSEQ multiplex PCR was the method, and the copy in TCRdb shows in-frame clones only, minus some. The table has a few hundred thousand clones, 70% to 90% seen once. Participants, 18 to 89 years old, spanned fewer than 25 US areas. Allocation to cohorts depended on clinical history reported by the participants. The receptor was isolated from a woman aged 50 to 60 who had been exposed to COVID-19. Sequenced input: PBMCs or T cells enriched from blood (not recorded which). This chain links TRBV5-6 with TRBJ1-3, with D maybe TRBD1 (6 bases). Here the CDR3 DNA reads TGTGCCAGCAGCTTGAGGGGGAACTCTGGAAACACCATATATTTT. As protein: CASSLRGNSGNTIYF.